Below are 10 T cell receptor beta chains sequenced from a single sample in a study of T-cell reconstitution after alpha-beta-depleted transplantation in children. For TCRbeta, the library was prepared with unique molecular identifiers. TCRdb called the PCR reads again in MiXCR, with one record for every CDR3 protein. The sample lists a few hundred thousand distinct CDR3 sequences; 13% were seen once. The specimen comprised PBMCs, mostly from graft donor cells, sampled 360 days after TCRalphabeta/CD19-depleted stem cell transplant. These receptors originate from a male patient between 10 and 17 years old who had a stem cell transplant for acute myeloid leukemia, so the T cells may come from the graft donor.

This clonotype occurred many times. V and J are TRBV7-2 and TRBJ2-7; TRBD2 matches at 13 bases. The CDR3 sequence is 17 residues long. The V gene end was trimmed by 1 base and the J gene end by 3 bases; junction bases not matched to a gene: 6. Germline V gene lookup returns CDR1 SGHTA and CDR2 FQGNSA. This CDR3 reads CASSLVLAGGRGYEQYF. The CDR3 DNA reads as TGTGCCAGCAGCTTAGTACTAGCGGGAGGGAGGGGCTACGAGCAGTACTTC.

This clonotype was found a few times. The J gene is TRBJ2-7, the V gene TRBV5-4; perhaps D is TRBD1 or TRBD2 (6 bases each). Trimming pared 6 bases from V and 3 bases from J, leaving 13 bases between. Germline CDR1 SGHNT, CDR2 YYREEE (reference sequence). This CDR3 is built from 13 residues. The CDR3, as DNA: TGTGCCAGCAACCTACAGGGAGGCTACGAGCAGTACTTC. Translating it yields CASNLQGGYEQYF.

This clonotype was observed a handful of times. J is TRBJ1-2 and V is TRBV4-2; D possibly corresponds to TRBD1 (5 bases). Trimming left V 7 bases short and J 5 bases short, with 23 bases between. Germline-derived CDR1 and CDR2 are LGHNA and YNFKEQ. This CDR3 is 16 amino acids long. The CDR3 DNA sequence: TGTGCCAGCAATAGGGTACAGGCAGCTAACTATTATGGCTACACCTTC. Its translation is CASNRVQAANYYGYTF.

The V gene is TRBV7-3, the J gene TRBJ2-6, with 7 bases matching TRBD1. Trimming cost V 4 bases and J 2 bases; bases outside gene matches: 11. The germline CDR1 and CDR2 sequences are SGHTA and FQGTGA. The CDR3 covers 18 residues. CDR3 DNA sequence: TGTGCCAGCAGCTCCCCCCAGTTGACAGGGACTGGGGCCAACGTCCTGACTTTC. Protein: CASSSPQLTGTGANVLTF.

The V call is TRBV28, the J call TRBJ1-5; D uncertain. CDR3 length: 16 amino acids. The V end was cut by 4 bases, the J end by 4 bases, with 17 bases between. In germline, CDR1 is MDHEN, CDR2 SYDVKM. The CDR3 region is CASSSDRLKYNQPQHF. DNA for the CDR3: TGTGCCAGCAGTTCCGACCGATTGAAATATAATCAGCCCCAGCATTTT. Variable domain in full (rest from reference TRBV28 and TRBJ1-5): DVKVTQSSRYLVKRTGEKVFLECVQDMDHENMFWYRQDPGLGLRLIYFSYDVKMKEKGDIPEGYSVSREKKERFSLILESASTNQTSMYLCASSSDRLKYNQPQHFGDGTRLSIL.

V is TRBV28 and J is TRBJ2-1; TRBD2 matches 13 bases. Germline CDR1 MDHEN, CDR2 SYDVKM. V dropped 5 bases and J dropped 4; count of bases not matched to a gene: 14. This CDR3 is 19 amino acids long. The CDR3 loop reads CASSNDWPRLAGGYNEQFF. In DNA, the CDR3 is TGTGCCAGCAGTAATGATTGGCCCCGACTAGCGGGAGGATACAATGAGCAGTTCTTC.

This clonotype was picked up many times. V and J are TRBV4-3 and TRBJ2-3, with 9 bases identical to TRBD1. This CDR3 region has 14 residues. Germline CDR1 LGHNA, CDR2 YSLEER. V dropped 5 bases and J dropped 4; count of bases not matched to a gene: 4. The CDR3 nucleotides read TGCGCCAGCAGCACGGACAGGGGCCCAGATACGCAGTATTTT. Translation: CASSTDRGPDTQYF.

This clonotype showed up just a few times. This chain connects TRBV30 to TRBJ2-7; no firm D call. Germline V gene lookup returns CDR1 GTSNPN and CDR2 SVGIG (reference sequence). This CDR3 has 15 residues. Trimming shortened V by 0 bases and J by 0 bases, and 12 bases separated the two germline ends. The CDR3 spells CAWSVRVGSSYEQYF. The CDR3 DNA reads TGTGCCTGGAGTGTACGGGTGGGAAGCTCCTACGAGCAGTACTTC.

This clonotype turned up a few times. The chain couples TRBV7-6 to TRBJ2-2, with D hard to call. The CDR3 has 15 amino acids. Germline lookup yields CDR1 SGHVS and CDR2 FNYEAQ. V lost 3 bases and J 6 bases, leaving 14 bases between the germline ends. This CDR3 reads CASSFQLIRAGELFF. The CDR3 DNA reads as TGTGCCAGCAGCTTCCAACTAATAAGGGCCGGGGAGCTGTTTTTT.

The J gene is TRBJ2-6, the V gene TRBV12-3 or TRBV12-4, with TRBD1 matching over 7 bases. The CDR3 runs to 17 residues. V trimming: 3 bases; J trimming: 0 bases; junction bases outside the gene matches: 5. In DNA, the CDR3 is TGTGCCAGCAGTTTGGGGGACAGATACTCTGGGGCCAACGTCCTGACTTTC. It translates to CASSLGDRYSGANVLTF.